These 22 T cell receptor beta chains were sequenced from one sample in a study of T cell changes during pregnancy in multiple sclerosis. Sequenced by immunoSEQ multiplex PCR; TCRdb stores in-frame clones only, minus some. The sample has approximately 80,000 clones; around 95% are singletons. This specimen consisted of peripheral blood, obtained in the second trimester of pregnancy. All receptors come from a female donor in good health, enrolled as a control in a pregnancy study.

The chain carries TRBV27 and TRBJ2-2, with D perhaps TRBD1 (5 bases). V lost 6 bases to trimming and J lost 0 bases, with 11 bases between them. CDR3 length: 15 amino acids. The germline V gene encodes CDR1 MNHEY and CDR2 SMNVEV (reference sequence). CDR3 amino acids: CASRTDLANTGELFF. CDR3 bases: TGTGCCAGCAGGACAGACCTCGCGAACACCGGGGAGCTGTTTTTT.

The V and J genes are TRBV27 and TRBJ1-6; a weak D match, TRBD1 (5 bases). The germline V gene has CDR1 MNHEY and CDR2 SMNVEV (reference sequence). V was clipped by 8 bases and J by 14 bases, with 28 bases between them. This CDR3 region has 16 residues. DNA for the CDR3: TGTGCCAGCCTTCCAACGACAGCAACTGATATAATCACCCTCCACTTT. It yields the protein CASLPTTATDIITLHF.

The rearrangement links TRBV2 to TRBJ2-2; TRBD2 matches at 9 bases. The CDR3 extends over 14 amino acids. The V and J ends lost 6 bases and 4 bases, in that order; junction bases with no gene match: 3. Per the germline V gene, CDR1 is SNHLY and CDR2 is FYNNEI. CDR3 protein: CASRGLATTGELFF. The CDR3 region has the DNA TGTGCCAGCAGAGGACTAGCGACCACCGGGGAGCTGTTTTTT.

The CDR3 is CASRFQQGAQPQHF. In DNA, the CDR3 is TGTGCCAGTAGATTTCAACAGGGGGCTCAGCCCCAGCATTTT. This chain links TRBV19 with TRBJ1-5, with 9 bases fitting TRBD1. This CDR3 has 14 amino acids. The ends lost 6 bases at V and 6 bases at J; junction bases unmatched: 6. The germline gives CDR1 LNHDA, CDR2 SQIVND (reference sequence).

The chain uses TRBV7-2 and TRBJ1-5; tentative D call: TRBD1 (6 bases). The CDR3 sequence is 16 residues long. The V gene's germline CDR1 is SGHTA and CDR2 FQGNSA. Deletions cut 5 bases from V and 6 bases from J, with 20 bases between. The CDR3, as DNA: TGTGCCAGCAGCCCGGTGGGGGGGCGCACGTCTCAGCCCCAGCATTTT. Protein sequence: CASSPVGGRTSQPQHF.

The chain is built from TRBV27 and TRBJ1-4; D ambiguous. Germline values: CDR1 MNHEY, CDR2 SMNVEV (reference sequence). The CDR3 has 11 amino acids. Trimming left V 6 bases short and J 7 bases short, with 6 bases between. CDR3 amino acids: CASRRGEKLFF. In DNA, the CDR3 is TGTGCCAGCAGGAGAGGTGAAAAACTGTTTTTT.

The V call is TRBV14, the J call TRBJ2-1, with D perhaps matching TRBD1 (6 bases). This CDR3 comprises 17 residues. Trimming removed 4 bases at V and 1 base at J, with 17 bases between. Germline V gene data show CDR1 as SGHDN and CDR2 as FVKESK. The CDR3 sequence: CASSRRQAYPSYNEQFF. The DNA for the CDR3 is TGTGCCAGCAGCCGGCGACAGGCCTACCCTTCCTACAATGAGCAGTTCTTC.

The chain joins TRBV9 to TRBJ1-1; TRBD1 matches at 9 bases. There are 15 residues in the CDR3. CDR1 SGDLS and CDR2 YYNGEE come from the germline V gene. The ends lost 3 bases at V and 8 bases at J; junction bases unmatched: 11. The CDR3 here is CASSADTPGTGEAFF. In DNA form, the CDR3 reads TGTGCCAGCAGCGCAGATACCCCCGGGACAGGGGAAGCTTTCTTT. The full variable domain, in which reference TRBV9 and TRBJ1-1 provide the parts outside the CDR3, is DSGVTQTPKHLITATGQRVTLRCSPRSGDLSVYWYQQSLDQGLQFLIQYYNGEERAKGNILERFSAQQFPDLHSELNLSSLELGDSALYFCASSADTPGTGEAFFGQGTRLTVV.

The V call is TRBV7-3, the J call TRBJ1-6; D might be TRBD1 (6 bases). The CDR3 totals 14 residues. V was shortened by 5 bases and J by 8 bases, with 13 bases between the two germline ends. The germline CDR1 and CDR2 sequences are SGHTA and FQGTGA. CDR3 residues: CASSTAGQHSPLHF. CDR3 DNA sequence: TGTGCCAGCAGCACCGCTGGACAGCATTCACCCCTCCACTTT. Drawing the rest from reference TRBV7-3 and TRBJ1-6, the complete variable domain is GAGVSQTPSNKVTEKGKYVELRCDPISGHTALYWYRQSLGQGPEFLIYFQGTGAADDSGLPNDRFFAVRPEGSVSTLKIQRTERGDSAVYLCASSTAGQHSPLHFGNGTRLTVT.

The V call is TRBV19, the J call TRBJ1-4; 8 bases match TRBD1. This CDR3 contains 13 residues. CDR1 is LNHDA and CDR2 is SQIVND in the germline V gene (reference sequence). V shed 3 bases, J shed 10 bases, and the junction held 4 bases outside the gene matches. CDR3 coding DNA: TGTGCCAGTAGTATGGGACAGGCGGCAAAACTGTTTTTT. This codes for CASSMGQAAKLFF.

This chain links TRBV5-1 with TRBJ2-7; 10 nucleotides line up with TRBD1. This CDR3 is built from 13 residues. Per germline, CDR1 SGHRS and CDR2 YFSETQ. The junction had 3 bases not matched to a gene; V was cut back by 0 bases and J by 9 bases. CDR3 sequence: CASSLGDRGTQYF. DNA for the CDR3: TGCGCCAGCAGCTTGGGGGACAGGGGTACGCAGTACTTC. The full variable domain, in which reference TRBV5-1 and TRBJ2-7 provide the parts outside the CDR3, is KAGVTQTPRYLIKTRGQQVTLSCSPISGHRSVSWYQQTPGQGLQFLFEYFSETQRNKGNFPGRFSGRQFSNSRSEMNVSTLELGDSALYLCASSLGDRGTQYFGPGTRLTVT.

V gene TRBV7-3 combines with J gene TRBJ2-2; D perhaps matches TRBD2 (5 bases). This CDR3 contains 14 residues. Germline CDR1 and CDR2: SGHTA and FQGTGA. Deletions cut 4 bases from V and 1 base from J, with 7 bases between. The CDR3 loop is CASSSDWNTGELFF. The CDR3 DNA follows: TGTGCCAGCAGCTCGGACTGGAACACCGGGGAGCTGTTTTTT.

The chain combines TRBV7-2 with TRBJ1-4, with 7 bases matching TRBD1. CDR1 and CDR2 from the germline V gene are SGHTA and FQGNSA. With V trimmed by 4 bases and J by 8 bases, 7 bases remained unmatched. CDR3 length equals 14 residues. CDR3 in DNA: TGTGCCAGCAGCTCGGGACAGCGATGGGAAAAACTGTTTTTT. This sequence encodes CASSSGQRWEKLFF.

This clone was seen a single time. V and J are TRBV9 and TRBJ1-1; D possibly corresponds to TRBD1 (5 bases). Germline V gene lookup returns CDR1 SGDLS and CDR2 YYNGEE. The CDR3 sequence is 13 residues long. V lost 1 base and J lost 10, with 14 bases in between. The CDR3 DNA reads as TGTGCCAGCAGCGTATGGCAGGGTTCTACAGCTTTCTTT. Translated: CASSVWQGSTAFF.

The V and J genes are TRBV5-1 and TRBJ1-1; 9 bases are a match to TRBD1. The junction had 7 bases not matched to a gene; V was cut back by 4 bases and J by 9 bases. This CDR3 has 13 amino acids. Germline CDR1 and CDR2: SGHRS and YFSETQ. The chain's CDR3 is CASSPTGQGQAFF. DNA of the CDR3: TGCGCCAGCAGCCCGACCGGACAGGGGCAAGCTTTCTTT. The full variable domain, in which reference TRBV5-1 and TRBJ1-1 provide the parts outside the CDR3, is KAGVTQTPRYLIKTRGQQVTLSCSPISGHRSVSWYQQTPGQGLQFLFEYFSETQRNKGNFPGRFSGRQFSNSRSEMNVSTLELGDSALYLCASSPTGQGQAFFGQGTRLTVV.

The CDR3 reads CATSRGQVNYGYTF. CDR3 nucleotide sequence: TGTGCCACCAGCAGAGGACAAGTCAACTATGGCTACACCTTC. The rearrangement joins TRBV15 to TRBJ1-2; no firm D call. The CDR3 is 14 amino acids. Germline V gives CDR1 LNHNV, CDR2 YYDKDF (reference sequence). Trimming pared 1 base from V and 2 bases from J, leaving 8 bases between.

The table lists this clone with a count of one. This chain uses TRBV7-2 with TRBJ1-1; D perhaps matches TRBD1 (5 bases). Germline CDR1 SGHTA, CDR2 FQGNSA. This CDR3 comprises 16 residues. Deletions cut 0 bases from V and 3 bases from J, with 14 bases between. In DNA form, the CDR3 reads TGTGCCAGCAGCTTAGCCCGCGGGGCAGAGTACACTGAAGCTTTCTTT. This gives the protein CASSLARGAEYTEAFF. Looking up the rest from reference TRBV7-2 and TRBJ1-1 gives the full variable domain: GAGVSQSPSNKVTEKGKDVELRCDPISGHTALYWYRQSLGQGLEFLIYFQGNSAPDKSGLPSDRFSAERTGGSVSTLTIQRTQQEDSAVYLCASSLARGAEYTEAFFGQGTRLTVV.

This chain links TRBV27 with TRBJ1-6; D possibly corresponds to TRBD1 (6 bases). CDR1 and CDR2 from the germline V gene are MNHEY and SMNVEV (reference sequence). V shed 5 bases and J shed 7 bases, with 9 bases lying between them. The CDR3 contains 13 residues. CDR3 protein: CASSTGMNSPLHF. CDR3 nucleotides: TGTGCCAGCAGTACAGGGATGAATTCACCCCTCCACTTT.

The gene calls are TRBV5-1 and TRBJ2-7, with TRBD2 matching over 8 bases. V was clipped by 6 bases and J by 0 bases; unmatched bases: 8. The CDR3 extends over 15 amino acids. Per the germline V gene, CDR1 is SGHRS and CDR2 is YFSETQ. CDR3 sequence reads: CASNREGSASYEQYF. The DNA of the CDR3 is TGCGCCAGCAACCGGGAGGGGTCGGCCTCCTACGAGCAGTACTTC.

The chain recombines TRBV27 with TRBJ1-1; 8 bases map to TRBD1. Germline V gives CDR1 MNHEY, CDR2 SMNVEV (reference sequence). With 8 bases clipped from V and 8 bases from J, the junction kept 1 base outside the gene matches. There are 10 residues in the CDR3. CDR3 sequence reads: CASGQGEAFF. In DNA form, the CDR3 reads TGTGCCAGCGGACAGGGAGAAGCTTTCTTT.

The genes are TRBV6-5 and TRBJ2-5, with D possibly being TRBD2 (5 bases). The CDR3 is 11 residues long. Germline values: CDR1 MNHEY, CDR2 SVGAGI. Between the trimmed V and J ends, which lost 6 bases and 5 bases, there was a span of 7 bases. The CDR3: CASRRRETQYF. The DNA of the CDR3 is TGTGCCAGCAGGAGGAGGGAGACCCAGTACTTC.

The rearrangement links TRBV11-3 to TRBJ2-5, with D perhaps matching TRBD1 (6 bases). The CDR3 consists of 13 residues. V lost 5 bases, J lost 5 bases, and 12 bases lay in between. Germline V gene sequence: CDR1 SGHNT, CDR2 YENEEA. This CDR3 reads CASSEQGLETQYF. Here the CDR3 DNA reads TGTGCCAGCAGCGAACAGGGATTGGAGACCCAGTACTTC.